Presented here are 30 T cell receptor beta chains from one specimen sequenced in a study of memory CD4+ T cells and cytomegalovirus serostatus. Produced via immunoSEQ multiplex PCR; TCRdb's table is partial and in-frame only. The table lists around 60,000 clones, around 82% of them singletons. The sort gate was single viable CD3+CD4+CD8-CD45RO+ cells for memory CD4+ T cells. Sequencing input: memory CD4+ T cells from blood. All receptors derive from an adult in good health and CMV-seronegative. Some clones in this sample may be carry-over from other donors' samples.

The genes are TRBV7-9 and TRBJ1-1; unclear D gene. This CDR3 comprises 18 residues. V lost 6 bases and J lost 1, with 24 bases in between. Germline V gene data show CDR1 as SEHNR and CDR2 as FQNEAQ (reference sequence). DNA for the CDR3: TGTGCCAGCAGAGCCTCCGGACTGTCAAGCCAGAAGAACACTGAAGCTTTCTTT. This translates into CASRASGLSSQKNTEAFF.

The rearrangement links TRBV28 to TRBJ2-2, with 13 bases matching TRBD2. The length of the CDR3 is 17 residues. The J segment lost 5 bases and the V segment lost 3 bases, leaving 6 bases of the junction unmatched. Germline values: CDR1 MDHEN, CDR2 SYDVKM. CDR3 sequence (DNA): TGTGCCAGCAGTTTGGGGGGACTAGCGGGAAGGACCGGGGAGCTGTTTTTT. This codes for CASSLGGLAGRTGELFF.

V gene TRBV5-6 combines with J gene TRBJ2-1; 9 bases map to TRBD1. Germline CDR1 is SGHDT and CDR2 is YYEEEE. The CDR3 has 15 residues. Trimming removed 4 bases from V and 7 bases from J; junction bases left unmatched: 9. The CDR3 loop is CASSPTGGSWNEQFF. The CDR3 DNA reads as TGTGCCAGCAGCCCGACAGGGGGTAGTTGGAATGAGCAGTTCTTC.

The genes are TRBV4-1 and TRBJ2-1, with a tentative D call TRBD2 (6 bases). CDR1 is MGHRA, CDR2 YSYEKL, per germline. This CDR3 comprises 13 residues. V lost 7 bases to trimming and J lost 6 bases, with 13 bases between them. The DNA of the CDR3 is TGCGCCAGCAAAGGGCCGGAGGGCAATGAGCAGTTCTTC. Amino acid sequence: CASKGPEGNEQFF.

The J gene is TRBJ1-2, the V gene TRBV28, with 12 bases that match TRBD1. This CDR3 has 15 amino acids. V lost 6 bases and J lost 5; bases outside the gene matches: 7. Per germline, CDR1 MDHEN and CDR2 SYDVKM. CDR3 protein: CASRSGTGGRYGYTF. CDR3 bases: TGTGCCAGCAGGTCCGGGACAGGGGGCCGTTATGGCTACACCTTC.

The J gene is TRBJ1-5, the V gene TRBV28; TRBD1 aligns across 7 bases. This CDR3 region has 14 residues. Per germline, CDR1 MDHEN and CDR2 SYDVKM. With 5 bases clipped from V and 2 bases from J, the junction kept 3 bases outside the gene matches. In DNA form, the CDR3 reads TGTGCCAGCAGTGATACAGGGGGCAATCAGCCCCAGCATTTT. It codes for CASSDTGGNQPQHF.

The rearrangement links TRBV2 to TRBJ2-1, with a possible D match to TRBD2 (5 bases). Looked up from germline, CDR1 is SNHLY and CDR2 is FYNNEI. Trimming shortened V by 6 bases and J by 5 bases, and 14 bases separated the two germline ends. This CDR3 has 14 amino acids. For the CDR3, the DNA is TGTGCCAGCAGACTAGGTAGGACGGACAATGAGCAGTTCTTC. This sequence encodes CASRLGRTDNEQFF.

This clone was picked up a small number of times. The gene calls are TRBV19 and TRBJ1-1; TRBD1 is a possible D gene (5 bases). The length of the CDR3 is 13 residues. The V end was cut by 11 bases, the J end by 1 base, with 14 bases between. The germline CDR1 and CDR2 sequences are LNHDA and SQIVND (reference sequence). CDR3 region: CASNGQGNTEAFF. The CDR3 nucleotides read TGTGCCTCTAACGGGCAGGGGAACACTGAAGCTTTCTTT.

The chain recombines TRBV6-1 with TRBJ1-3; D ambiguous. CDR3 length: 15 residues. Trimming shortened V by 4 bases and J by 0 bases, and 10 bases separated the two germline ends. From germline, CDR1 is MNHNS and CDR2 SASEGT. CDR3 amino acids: CASSADLSSGNTIYF. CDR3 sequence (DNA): TGTGCCAGCAGTGCAGACCTGAGCTCTGGAAACACCATATATTTT.

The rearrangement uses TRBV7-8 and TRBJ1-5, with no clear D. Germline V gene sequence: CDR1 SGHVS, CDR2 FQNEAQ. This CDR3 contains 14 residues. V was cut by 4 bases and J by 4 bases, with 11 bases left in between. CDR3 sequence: CASSSRTANQPQHF. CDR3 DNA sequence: TGTGCCAGCAGCTCGAGGACGGCTAATCAGCCCCAGCATTTT.

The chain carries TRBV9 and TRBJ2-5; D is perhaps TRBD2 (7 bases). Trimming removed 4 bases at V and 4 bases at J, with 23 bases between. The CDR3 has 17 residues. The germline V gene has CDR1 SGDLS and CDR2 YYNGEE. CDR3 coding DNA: TGTGCCAGCAGCCCCCGGGGGGCGGGAGACCGGGGAGAGACCCAGTACTTC. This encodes CASSPRGAGDRGETQYF.

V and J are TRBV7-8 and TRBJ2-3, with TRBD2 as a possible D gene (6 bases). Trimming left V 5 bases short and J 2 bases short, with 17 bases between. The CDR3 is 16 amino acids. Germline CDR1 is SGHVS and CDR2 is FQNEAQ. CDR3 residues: CASSPASGLNTDTQYF. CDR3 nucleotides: TGTGCCAGCAGCCCGGCGTCGGGACTTAACACAGATACGCAGTATTTT.

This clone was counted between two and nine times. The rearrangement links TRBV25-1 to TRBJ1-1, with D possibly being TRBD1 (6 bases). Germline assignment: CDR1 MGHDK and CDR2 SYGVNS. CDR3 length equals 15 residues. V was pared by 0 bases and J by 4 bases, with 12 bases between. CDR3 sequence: CASSEYSQGSTEAFF. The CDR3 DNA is TGTGCCAGCAGTGAATATTCACAGGGTAGCACTGAAGCTTTCTTT.

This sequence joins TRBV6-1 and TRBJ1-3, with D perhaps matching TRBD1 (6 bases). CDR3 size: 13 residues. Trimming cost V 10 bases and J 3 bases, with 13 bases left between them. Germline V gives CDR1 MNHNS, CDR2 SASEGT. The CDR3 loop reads CATVQTGGNTIYF. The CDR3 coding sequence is TGTGCCACCGTCCAGACAGGTGGAAACACCATATATTTT.

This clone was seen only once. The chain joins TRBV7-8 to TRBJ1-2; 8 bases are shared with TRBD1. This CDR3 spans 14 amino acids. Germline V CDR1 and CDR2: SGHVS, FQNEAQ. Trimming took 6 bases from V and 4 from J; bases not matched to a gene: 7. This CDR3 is CASRQTGDGYGYTF. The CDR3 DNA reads TGTGCCAGCAGGCAGACAGGGGACGGCTATGGCTACACCTTC.

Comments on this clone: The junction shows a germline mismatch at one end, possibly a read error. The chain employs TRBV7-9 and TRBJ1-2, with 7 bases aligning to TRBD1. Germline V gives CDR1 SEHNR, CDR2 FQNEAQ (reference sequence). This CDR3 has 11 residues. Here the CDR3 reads CASSHTDRFWF. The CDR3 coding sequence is TGTGCCAGCAGCCACACGGACAGGTTCTGGTTC.

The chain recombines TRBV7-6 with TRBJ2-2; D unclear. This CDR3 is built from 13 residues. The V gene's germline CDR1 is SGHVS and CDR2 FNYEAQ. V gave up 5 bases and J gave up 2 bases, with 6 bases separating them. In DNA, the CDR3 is TGTGCCAGCAGCCCCTCAAACACCGGGGAGCTGTTTTTT. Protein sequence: CASSPSNTGELFF. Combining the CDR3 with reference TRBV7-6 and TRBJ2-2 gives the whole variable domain GAGVSQSPRYKVTKRGQDVALRCDPISGHVSLYWYRQALGQGPEFLTYFNYEAQQDKSGLPNDRFSAERPEGSISTLTIQRTEQRDSAMYRCASSPSNTGELFFGEGSRLTVL.

The CDR3 here is CASSSRRDPSTDTQYF. The CDR3 DNA reads TGTGCCAGCAGTTCTAGGCGGGACCCTAGCACAGATACGCAGTATTTT. The chain is built from TRBV28 and TRBJ2-3; TRBD2 might be the D (6 bases). Deletions cut 4 bases from V and 0 bases from J, with 14 bases between. Germline loops: CDR1 MDHEN, CDR2 SYDVKM. CDR3 size: 16 residues.

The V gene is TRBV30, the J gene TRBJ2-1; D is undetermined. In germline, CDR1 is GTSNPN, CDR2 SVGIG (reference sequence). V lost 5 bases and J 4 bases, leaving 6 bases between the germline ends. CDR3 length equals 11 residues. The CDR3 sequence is CAWDNYNEQFF. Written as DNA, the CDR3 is TGTGCCTGGGACAATTACAATGAGCAGTTCTTC. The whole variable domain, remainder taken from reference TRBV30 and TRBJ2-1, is SQTIHQWPATLVQPVGSPLSLECTVEGTSNPNLYWYRQAAGRGLQLLFYSVGIGQISSEVPQNLSASRPQDRQFILSSKKLLLSDSGFYLCAWDNYNEQFFGPGTRLTVL.

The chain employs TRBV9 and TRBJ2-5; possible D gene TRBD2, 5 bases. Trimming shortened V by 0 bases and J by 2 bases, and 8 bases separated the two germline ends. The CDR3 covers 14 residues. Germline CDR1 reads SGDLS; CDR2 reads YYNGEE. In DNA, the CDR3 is TGTGCCAGCAGCGTAGGAGGGCAGCAAGAGACCCAGTACTTC. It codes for CASSVGGQQETQYF.

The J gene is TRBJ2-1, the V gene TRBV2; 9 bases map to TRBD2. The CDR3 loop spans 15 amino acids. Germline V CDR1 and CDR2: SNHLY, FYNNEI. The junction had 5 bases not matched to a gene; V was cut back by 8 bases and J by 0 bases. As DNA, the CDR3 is TGTGCCAGCGTTAGCGGGAGCGCCTCCTACAATGAGCAGTTCTTC. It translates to CASVSGSASYNEQFF.

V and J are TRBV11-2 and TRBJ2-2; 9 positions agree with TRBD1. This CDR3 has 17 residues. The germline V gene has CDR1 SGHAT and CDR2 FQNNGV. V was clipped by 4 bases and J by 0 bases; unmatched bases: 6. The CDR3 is CASSSWTGATNTGELFF. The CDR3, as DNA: TGTGCCAGCAGCTCCTGGACAGGGGCGACGAACACCGGGGAGCTGTTTTTT.

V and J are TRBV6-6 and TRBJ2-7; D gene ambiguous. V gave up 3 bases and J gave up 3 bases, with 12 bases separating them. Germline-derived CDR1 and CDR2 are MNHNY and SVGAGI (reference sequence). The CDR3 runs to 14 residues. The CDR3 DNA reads TGTGCCAGCAGTTATTCGCGTTTTGGCTACGAGCAGTACTTC. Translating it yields CASSYSRFGYEQYF.

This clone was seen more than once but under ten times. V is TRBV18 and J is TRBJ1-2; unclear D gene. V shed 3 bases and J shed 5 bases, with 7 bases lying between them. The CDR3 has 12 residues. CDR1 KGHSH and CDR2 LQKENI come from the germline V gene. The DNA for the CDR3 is TGTGCCAGCTCACCTGAGGCGTATGGCTACACCTTC. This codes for CASSPEAYGYTF.

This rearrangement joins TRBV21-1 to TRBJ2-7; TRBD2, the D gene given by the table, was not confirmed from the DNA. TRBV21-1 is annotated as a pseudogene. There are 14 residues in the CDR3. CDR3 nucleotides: TGTGCCAGCAGCGGCCGACTAGCGGGGTACGAGCAGTACTTC. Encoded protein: CASSGRLAGYEQYF.

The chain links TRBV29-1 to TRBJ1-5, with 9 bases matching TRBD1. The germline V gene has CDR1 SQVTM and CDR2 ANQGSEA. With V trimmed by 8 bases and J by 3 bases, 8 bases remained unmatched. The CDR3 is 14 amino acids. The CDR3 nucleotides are TGCAGCAGTTCAAGGACAGGGGACAATCAGCCCCAGCATTTT. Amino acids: CSSSRTGDNQPQHF.

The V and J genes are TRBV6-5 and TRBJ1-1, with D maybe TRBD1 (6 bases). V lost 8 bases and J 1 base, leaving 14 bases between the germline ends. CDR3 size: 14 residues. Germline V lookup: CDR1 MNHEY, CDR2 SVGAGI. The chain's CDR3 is CASRTALKNTEAFF. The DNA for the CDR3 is TGTGCCAGCCGGACAGCCCTCAAGAACACTGAAGCTTTCTTT.

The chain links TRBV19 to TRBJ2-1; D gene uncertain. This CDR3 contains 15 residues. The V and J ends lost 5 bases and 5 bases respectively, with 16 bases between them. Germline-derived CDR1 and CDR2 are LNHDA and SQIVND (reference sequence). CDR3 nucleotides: TGTGCCAGTAGTCCGGCGGTCCAGCGACACAATGAGCAGTTCTTC. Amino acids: CASSPAVQRHNEQFF.

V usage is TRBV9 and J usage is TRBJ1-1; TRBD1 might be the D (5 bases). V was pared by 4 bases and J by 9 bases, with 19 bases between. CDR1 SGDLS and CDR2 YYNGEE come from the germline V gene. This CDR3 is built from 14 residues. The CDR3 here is CASSPPRGDVQAFF. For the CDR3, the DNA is TGTGCCAGCAGCCCCCCGAGGGGCGACGTTCAAGCTTTCTTT.

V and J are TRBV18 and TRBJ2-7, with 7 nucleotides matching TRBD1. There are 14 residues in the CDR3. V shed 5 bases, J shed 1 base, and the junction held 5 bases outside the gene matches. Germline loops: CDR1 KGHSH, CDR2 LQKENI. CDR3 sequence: CASSAYRGSYEQYF. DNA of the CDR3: TGTGCCAGCTCAGCGTACAGGGGTTCCTACGAGCAGTACTTC.